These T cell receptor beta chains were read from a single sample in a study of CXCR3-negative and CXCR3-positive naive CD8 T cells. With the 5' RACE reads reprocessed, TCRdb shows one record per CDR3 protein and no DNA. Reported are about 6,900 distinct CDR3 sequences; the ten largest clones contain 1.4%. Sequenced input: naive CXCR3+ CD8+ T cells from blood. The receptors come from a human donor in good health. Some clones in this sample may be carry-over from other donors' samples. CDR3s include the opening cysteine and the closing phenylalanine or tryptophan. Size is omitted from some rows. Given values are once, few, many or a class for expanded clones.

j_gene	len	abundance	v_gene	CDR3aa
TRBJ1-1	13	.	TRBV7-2	CASSSGTGVEAFF
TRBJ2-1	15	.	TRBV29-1	CSVEEAGQSDNEQFF
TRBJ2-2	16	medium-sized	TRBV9	CASSDLVMANTGELFF
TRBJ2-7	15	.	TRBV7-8	CASSLHSGQTYEQYF
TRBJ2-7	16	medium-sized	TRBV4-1	CASSPGLASGSYEQYF
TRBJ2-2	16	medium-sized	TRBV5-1	CASSPFEGGSTGELFF
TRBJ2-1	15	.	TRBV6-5	CASSYLNVGGGEQFF
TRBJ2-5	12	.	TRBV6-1	CASGQGLETQYF
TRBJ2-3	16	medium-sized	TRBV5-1	CASSLEEGTSTDTQYF
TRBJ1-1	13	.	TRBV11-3	CASSLRGRPEAFF
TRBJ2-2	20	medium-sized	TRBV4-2	CASSQDASGRTYTNTGELFF
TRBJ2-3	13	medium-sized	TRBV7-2	CASSSYSTDTQYF
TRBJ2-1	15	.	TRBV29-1	CSAQGGTPRGNEQFF
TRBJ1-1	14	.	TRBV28	CASSTDKMNTEAFF
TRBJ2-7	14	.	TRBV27	CASSTSGGAYEQYF
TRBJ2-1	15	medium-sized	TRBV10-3	CAIRGIGLAGNEQFF
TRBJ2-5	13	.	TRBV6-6	CASSPGGSETQYF
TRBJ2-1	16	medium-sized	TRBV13	CASSPQRISGRNEQFF
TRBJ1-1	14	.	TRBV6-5	CASSQMTGNTEAFF
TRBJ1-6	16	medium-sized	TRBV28	CASSDYFAKDNSPLHF
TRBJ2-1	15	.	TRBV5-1	CASSLELAPYNEQFF
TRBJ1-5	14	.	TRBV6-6	CASSWDISNQPQHF
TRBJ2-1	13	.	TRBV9	CASSVVRGDEQFF
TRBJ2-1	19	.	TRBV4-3	CASSLLQGGPSSSYNEQFF
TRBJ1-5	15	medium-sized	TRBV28	CASSPDGTGAQPQHF
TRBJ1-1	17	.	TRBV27	CASSFIGQGTRDTEAFF